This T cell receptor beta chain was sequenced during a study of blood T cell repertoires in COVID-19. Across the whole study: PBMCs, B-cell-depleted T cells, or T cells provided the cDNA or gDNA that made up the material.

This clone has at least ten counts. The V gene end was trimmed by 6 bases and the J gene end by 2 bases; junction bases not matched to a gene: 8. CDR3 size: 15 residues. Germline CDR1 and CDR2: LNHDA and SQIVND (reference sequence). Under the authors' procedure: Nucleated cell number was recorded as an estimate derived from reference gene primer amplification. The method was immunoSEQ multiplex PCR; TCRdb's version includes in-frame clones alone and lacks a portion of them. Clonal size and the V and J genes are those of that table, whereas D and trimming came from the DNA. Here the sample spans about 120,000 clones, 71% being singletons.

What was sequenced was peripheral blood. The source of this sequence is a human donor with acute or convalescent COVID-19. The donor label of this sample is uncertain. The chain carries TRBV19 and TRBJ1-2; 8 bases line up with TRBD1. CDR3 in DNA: TGTGCCAGTAGGAACTCAGGGGGCTTAAACTATGGCTACACCTTC. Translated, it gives CASRNSGGLNYGYTF.